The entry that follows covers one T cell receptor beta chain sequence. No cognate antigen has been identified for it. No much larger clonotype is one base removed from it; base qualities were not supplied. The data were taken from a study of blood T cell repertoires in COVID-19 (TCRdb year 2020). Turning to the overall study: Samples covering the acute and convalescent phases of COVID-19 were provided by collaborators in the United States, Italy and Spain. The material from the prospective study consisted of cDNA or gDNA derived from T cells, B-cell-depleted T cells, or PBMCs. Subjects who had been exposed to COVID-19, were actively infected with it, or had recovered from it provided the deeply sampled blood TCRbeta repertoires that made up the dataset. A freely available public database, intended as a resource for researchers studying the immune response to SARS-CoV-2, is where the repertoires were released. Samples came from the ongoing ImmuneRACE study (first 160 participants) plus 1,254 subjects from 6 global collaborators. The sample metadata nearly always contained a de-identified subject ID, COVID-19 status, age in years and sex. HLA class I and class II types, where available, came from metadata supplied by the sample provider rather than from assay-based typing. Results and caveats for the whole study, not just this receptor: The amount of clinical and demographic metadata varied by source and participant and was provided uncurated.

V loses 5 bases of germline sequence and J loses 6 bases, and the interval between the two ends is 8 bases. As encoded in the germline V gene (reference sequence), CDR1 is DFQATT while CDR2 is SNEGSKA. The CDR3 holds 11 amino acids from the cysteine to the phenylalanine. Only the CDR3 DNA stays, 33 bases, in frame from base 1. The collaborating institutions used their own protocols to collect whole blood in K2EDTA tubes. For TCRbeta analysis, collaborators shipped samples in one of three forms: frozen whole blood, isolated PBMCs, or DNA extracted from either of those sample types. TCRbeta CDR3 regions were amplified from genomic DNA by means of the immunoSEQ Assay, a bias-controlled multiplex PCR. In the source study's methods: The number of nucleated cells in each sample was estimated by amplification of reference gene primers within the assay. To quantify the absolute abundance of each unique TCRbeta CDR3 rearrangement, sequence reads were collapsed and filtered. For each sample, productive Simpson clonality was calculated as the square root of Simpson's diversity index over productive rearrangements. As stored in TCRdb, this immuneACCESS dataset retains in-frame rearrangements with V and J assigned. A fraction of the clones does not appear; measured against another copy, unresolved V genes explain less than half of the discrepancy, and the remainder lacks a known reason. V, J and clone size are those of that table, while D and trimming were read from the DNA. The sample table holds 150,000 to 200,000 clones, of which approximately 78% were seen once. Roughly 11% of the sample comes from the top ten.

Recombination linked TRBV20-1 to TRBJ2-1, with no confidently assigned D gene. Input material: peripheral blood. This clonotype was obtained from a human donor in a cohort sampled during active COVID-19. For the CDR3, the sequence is CSAWSFNEQFF. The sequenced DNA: TGCAGTGCTTGGAGCTTCAATGAGCAGTTCTTC.